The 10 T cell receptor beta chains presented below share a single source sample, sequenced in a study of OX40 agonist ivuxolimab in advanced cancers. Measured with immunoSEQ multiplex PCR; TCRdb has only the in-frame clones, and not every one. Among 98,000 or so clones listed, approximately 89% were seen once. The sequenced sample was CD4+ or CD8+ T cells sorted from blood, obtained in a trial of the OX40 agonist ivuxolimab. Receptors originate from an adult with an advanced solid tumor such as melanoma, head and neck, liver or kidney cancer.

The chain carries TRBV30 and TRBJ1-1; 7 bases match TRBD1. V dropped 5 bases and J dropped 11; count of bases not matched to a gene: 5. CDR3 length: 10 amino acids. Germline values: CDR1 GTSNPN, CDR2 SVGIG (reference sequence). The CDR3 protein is CAWVDRVAFF. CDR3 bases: TGTGCCTGGGTAGACAGGGTGGCTTTCTTT.

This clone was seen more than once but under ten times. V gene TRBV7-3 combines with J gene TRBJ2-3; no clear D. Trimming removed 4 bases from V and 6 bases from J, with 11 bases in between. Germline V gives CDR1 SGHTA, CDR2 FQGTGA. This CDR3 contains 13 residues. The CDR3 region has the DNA TGTGCCAGCAGCTGGACCCAAGAGGATACGCAGTATTTT. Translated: CASSWTQEDTQYF.

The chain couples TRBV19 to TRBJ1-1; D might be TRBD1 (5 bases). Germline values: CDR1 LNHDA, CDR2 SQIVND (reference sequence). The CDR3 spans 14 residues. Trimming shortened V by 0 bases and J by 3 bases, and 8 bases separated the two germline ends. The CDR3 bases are TGTGCCAGTAGTATAGACAGGGCGTACACTGAAGCTTTCTTT. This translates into CASSIDRAYTEAFF.

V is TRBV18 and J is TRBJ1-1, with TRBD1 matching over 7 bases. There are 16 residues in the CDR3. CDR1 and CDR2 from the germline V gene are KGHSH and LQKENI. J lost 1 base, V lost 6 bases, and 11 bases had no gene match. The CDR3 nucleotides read TGTGCCAGCTCGTGGAGGACAGGTAAAACGAACACTGAAGCTTTCTTT. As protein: CASSWRTGKTNTEAFF.

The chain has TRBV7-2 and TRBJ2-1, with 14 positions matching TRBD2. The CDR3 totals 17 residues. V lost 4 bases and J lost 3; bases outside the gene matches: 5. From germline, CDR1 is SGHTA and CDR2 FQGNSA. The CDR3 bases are TGTGCCAGCAGCTCGGGACTAGCGGGAGTTTTCTACAATGAGCAGTTCTTC. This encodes CASSSGLAGVFYNEQFF.

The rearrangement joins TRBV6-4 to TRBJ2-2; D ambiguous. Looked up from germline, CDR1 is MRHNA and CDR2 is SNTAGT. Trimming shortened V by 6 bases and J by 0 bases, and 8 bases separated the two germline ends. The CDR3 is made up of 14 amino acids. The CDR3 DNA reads TGTGCCAGCAGAGCCAATTCGAACACCGGGGAGCTGTTTTTT. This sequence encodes CASRANSNTGELFF.

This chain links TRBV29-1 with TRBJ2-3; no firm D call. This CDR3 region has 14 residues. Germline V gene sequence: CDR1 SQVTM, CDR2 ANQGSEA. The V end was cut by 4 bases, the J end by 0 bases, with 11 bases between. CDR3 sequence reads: CSVGSSPSTDTQYF. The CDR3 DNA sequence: TGCAGCGTTGGGAGTAGCCCTAGCACAGATACGCAGTATTTT.

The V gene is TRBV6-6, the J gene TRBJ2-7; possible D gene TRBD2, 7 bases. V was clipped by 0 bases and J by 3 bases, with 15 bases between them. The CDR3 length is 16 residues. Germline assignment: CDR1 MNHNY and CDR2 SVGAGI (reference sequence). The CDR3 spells CASSYSKGGSGYEQYF. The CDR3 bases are TGTGCCAGCAGTTACTCGAAGGGGGGGTCGGGCTACGAGCAGTACTTC.

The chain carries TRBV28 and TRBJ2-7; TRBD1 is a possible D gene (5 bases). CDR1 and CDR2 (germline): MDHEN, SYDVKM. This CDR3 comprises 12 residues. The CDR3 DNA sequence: TGTTCCACTGGGGCTATCCCCTCGGTGCAGTACTTC. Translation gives CSTGAIPSVQYF.

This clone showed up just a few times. Here the CDR3 DNA reads TGTGCCAGCAGCCAAGATCGAGGTTATGGCTACACCTTC. As protein: CASSQDRGYGYTF. The V and J genes are TRBV14 and TRBJ1-2; D is unresolved. Trimming shortened V by 0 bases and J by 5 bases, and 7 bases separated the two germline ends. Germline V gene lookup returns CDR1 SGHDN and CDR2 FVKESK. The CDR3 runs 13 residues.